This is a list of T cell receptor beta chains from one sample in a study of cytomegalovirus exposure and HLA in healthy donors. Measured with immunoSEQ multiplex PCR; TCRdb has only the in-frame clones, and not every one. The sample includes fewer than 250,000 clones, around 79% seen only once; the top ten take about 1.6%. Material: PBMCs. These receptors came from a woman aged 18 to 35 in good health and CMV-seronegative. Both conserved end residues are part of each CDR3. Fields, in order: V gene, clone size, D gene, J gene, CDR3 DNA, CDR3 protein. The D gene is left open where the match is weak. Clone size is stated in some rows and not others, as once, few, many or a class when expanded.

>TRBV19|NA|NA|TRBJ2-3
TGTGCCAGTAGCTTATCTACCCGCACAGATACGCAGTATTTT
CASSLSTRTDTQYF
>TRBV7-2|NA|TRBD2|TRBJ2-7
TGTGCCAGCAGCTTAGGTCCCCCATCAGCGGGAGGCGAGCAGTACTTC
CASSLGPPSAGGEQYF
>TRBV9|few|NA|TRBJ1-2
TGTGCCAGCAGCCTCACTATGACAGACAACTATGGCTACACCTTC
CASSLTMTDNYGYTF
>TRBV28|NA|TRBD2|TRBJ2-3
TGTGCCAGCTCCGTAGCGGGGGTAGGTACGCAGTATTTT
CASSVAGVGTQYF
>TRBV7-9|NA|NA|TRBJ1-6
TGTGCCAGCAGCTTAGACGGGGTTGGCGTTTCACCCCTCCACTTT
CASSLDGVGVSPLHF
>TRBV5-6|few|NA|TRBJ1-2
TGTGCCAGCAGCTTTCGGGGAGGTGGCTACACCTTC
CASSFRGGGYTF
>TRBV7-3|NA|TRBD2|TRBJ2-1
TGTGCCAGCAGCTCACACGGCGGGAGGTCTGGTGAGCAGTTCTTC
CASSSHGGRSGEQFF
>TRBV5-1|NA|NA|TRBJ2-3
TGCGCCAGCAGCCCCCTCGGCGGGGCCGAAACAGATACGCAGTATTTT
CASSPLGGAETDTQYF
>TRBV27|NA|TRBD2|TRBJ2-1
TGTGCCAGCAGTTTATTGAGTAGCGGGGGGACTAATGAGCAGTTCTTC
CASSLLSSGGTNEQFF
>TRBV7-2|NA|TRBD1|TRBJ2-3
TGTGCCAGCAGCTCAGGGGGACAGGGGACAGATACGCAGTATTTT
CASSSGGQGTDTQYF
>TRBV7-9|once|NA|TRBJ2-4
TGTGCCAGCAGCTTAGGGAGGGGGGGAGCCAAAAACATTCAGTACTTC
CASSLGRGGAKNIQYF
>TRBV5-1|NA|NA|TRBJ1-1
TGCGCCAGCAGCTTCGATTTACGGACAGAGTACACTGAAGCTTTCTTT
CASSFDLRTEYTEAFF
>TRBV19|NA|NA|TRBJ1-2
TGTGCCAGTAGTATTGTGGCAGGCGAAGCTAACTATGGCTACACCTTC
CASSIVAGEANYGYTF
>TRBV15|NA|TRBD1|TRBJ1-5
TGTGCCACCAGCAGACCGGCAGGGGGACAGTGGAATCAGCCCCAGCATTTT
CATSRPAGGQWNQPQHF
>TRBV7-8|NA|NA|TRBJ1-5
TGTGCCAGCGAGGGAAGTTATAGCAATCAGCCCCAGCATTTT
CASEGSYSNQPQHF
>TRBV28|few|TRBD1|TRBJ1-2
TGTGCCAGCAGTTTAACCCAGACAGGGTACGGCTACACCTTC
CASSLTQTGYGYTF
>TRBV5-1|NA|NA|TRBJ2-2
TGCGCCAGCAGCTTGGTTCCCATGAACACCGGGGAGCTGTTTTTT
CASSLVPMNTGELFF
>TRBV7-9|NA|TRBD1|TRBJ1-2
TGTGCCAGCAGCCTAGGACAGGGAGGTTCGGCCTATGGCTACACCTTC
CASSLGQGGSAYGYTF
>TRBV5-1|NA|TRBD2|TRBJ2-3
TGCGCCAGCAGTGAGGGAACTAGCGGGGGGAAGTATTTT
CASSEGTSGGKYF
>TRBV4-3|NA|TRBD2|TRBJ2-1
TGCGCCAGCAGCCAAGGAGTTGAGCGGGAGGGATCCTACAATGAGCAGTTCTTC
CASSQGVEREGSYNEQFF
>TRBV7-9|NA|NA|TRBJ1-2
TGTGCCAGCAGCTTATTGCAGACTACTAACTATGGCTACACCTTC
CASSLLQTTNYGYTF
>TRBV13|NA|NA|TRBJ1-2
TGTGCCAGCATCGATTCTCGGGGGGGCCGGTATGGCTACACCTTC
CASIDSRGGRYGYTF
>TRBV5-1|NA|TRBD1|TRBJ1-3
TGCGCCAGCAGCCCCCAGGGACAGGGTGCTGGAAACACCATATATTTT
CASSPQGQGAGNTIYF
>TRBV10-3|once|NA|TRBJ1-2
TGTGCCATCAGTGGCTCCTTGCTAGGCCGAGCTAACTATGGCTACACCTTC
CAISGSLLGRANYGYTF
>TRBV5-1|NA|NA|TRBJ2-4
TGCGCCAGCAGCCCGGGCGGACAGAGCAAAAACATTCAGTACTTC
CASSPGGQSKNIQYF
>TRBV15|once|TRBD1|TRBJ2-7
TGTGCCACCAGCAGGGGACAGGGGGCGAATATCTACGAGCAGTACTTC
CATSRGQGANIYEQYF
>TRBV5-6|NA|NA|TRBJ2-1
TGTGCCAGCAGCTTGAGTCAGGGAATATACAATGAGCAGTTCTTC
CASSLSQGIYNEQFF
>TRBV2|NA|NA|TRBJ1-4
TGTGCCAGCAGTGAAAAAAGTTCGCGGGGTGAAAAACTGTTTTTT
CASSEKSSRGEKLFF
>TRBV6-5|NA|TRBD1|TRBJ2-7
TGTGCCAGCAGTTACGAGGGGGCGGGCTACGAGCAGTACTTC
CASSYEGAGYEQYF
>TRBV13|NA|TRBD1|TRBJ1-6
TGTGCCAGCAGCTCCGGGACAGGGAGATCACCCCTCCACTTT
CASSSGTGRSPLHF
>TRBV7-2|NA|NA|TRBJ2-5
TGTGCCAGCAACCCATTAAAATCGGGAGCTCGGGCAGAGACCCAGTACTTC
CASNPLKSGARAETQYF
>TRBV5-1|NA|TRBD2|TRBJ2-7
TGCGCCAGCAGCTTAACAGACGGGAGGTTCGAGCAGTACTTC
CASSLTDGRFEQYF
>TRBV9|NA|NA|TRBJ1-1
TGTGCCAGCAGCGCAGAGGGCTACACTGAAGCTTTCTTT
CASSAEGYTEAFF
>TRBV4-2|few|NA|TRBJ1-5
TGTGCCAGCAGCCAAAATTCGGAGGAAATGCCCCAGCATTTT
CASSQNSEEMPQHF
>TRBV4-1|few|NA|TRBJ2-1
TGCGCCAGCAGAAGTCCGGGATTGGGGAAACCCGAGCAGTTCTTC
CASRSPGLGKPEQFF
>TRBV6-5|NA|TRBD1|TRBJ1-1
TGTGCCAGCAGCCGAGAGAGGACAGGGAACACTGAAGCTTTCTTT
CASSRERTGNTEAFF
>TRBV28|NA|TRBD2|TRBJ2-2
TGTGCCAGCATCCCTGTAGGGACTAGCGACCCCGGGGAGCTGTTTTTT
CASIPVGTSDPGELFF
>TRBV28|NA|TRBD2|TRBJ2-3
TGTGCCAGCAGTCGAGCGGGGCCTAGCACAGATACGCAGTATTTT
CASSRAGPSTDTQYF
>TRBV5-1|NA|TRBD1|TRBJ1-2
TGCGCCAGCAGCCCGGGACAGTCCTCCTATGGCTACACCTTC
CASSPGQSSYGYTF
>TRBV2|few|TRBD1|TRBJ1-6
TGTGCCAGCAGTGCCAGGACAGGGGGCCCACCCCTCCACTTT
CASSARTGGPPLHF
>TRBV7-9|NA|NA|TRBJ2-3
TGTGCCAGCGGAGTTGTCACAGATACGCAGTATTTT
CASGVVTDTQYF
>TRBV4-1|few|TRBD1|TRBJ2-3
TGCGCCAGCAGCCCCCGACAGGGGAGCACAGATACGCAGTATTTT
CASSPRQGSTDTQYF
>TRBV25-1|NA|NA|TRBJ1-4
TGTGCCAGTAGTCAGACAGAGACTAATGAAAAACTGTTTTTT
CASSQTETNEKLFF